The present T cell receptor (beta chain) was sequenced within a study of Ad26.COV2.S vaccination and SARS-CoV-2 variants (TCRdb year 2021). Notes on the research overall: Donors in the vaccine arm were drawn from COV1001, a phase I-IIa trial of Ad26.COV2.S in healthy adults that was multicentre, randomized, double-blind and placebo-controlled. Ad26.COV2.S was administered intramuscularly at a dose of 5x10^10 or 1x10^11 viral particles, either as one shot or as two shots given 56 days apart. TCRbeta repertoire sequencing was used to assess the specificity and breadth of SARS-CoV-2-reactive T cell receptors after Ad26.COV2.S vaccination. A total of 32 samples were included in the TCR-sequenced set, comprising around 19 Ad26.COV2.S vaccine recipients, 5 placebo recipients and 8 SARS-CoV-2 convalescent individuals. Trial participants were randomized into five groups of five, in which low-dose or high-dose Ad26.COV2.S was given once or twice, or placebo was given on both occasions. Throughout the experiments and outcome assessment, investigators stayed blinded to trial group allocation. The paper as a whole reports these results and caveats: Vaccine and placebo recipients had similar non-spike TCR breadth, a finding consistent with the vaccine containing only spike. The study lacked the statistical power to compare responses across vaccine doses or regimens. Substantial breadth of spike-specific CD8+ and CD4+ T cell responses was reported after vaccination. According to the authors, total T cell responses may have been underestimated by the TCR breadth and depth analyses. Higher spike-specific TCR breadth was observed in Ad26.COV2.S recipients than in placebo recipients (P = 0.0014).

A note on this clone: Its antigen target is currently unknown. Per-nucleotide qualities are absent, and no much larger clonotype sits a single base away.

TCRbeta CDR3 regions were sequenced with the immunoSEQ Assay. After extraction, genomic DNA underwent amplification by bias-controlled multiplex PCR, followed by high-throughput sequencing. Turning to the authors' computational methods: Collapsing and filtering of sequences were performed to quantify the absolute abundance of each unique TCRbeta CDR3 region. T cell fraction was estimated by normalizing TCRbeta template counts to usable DNA, which was measured by amplifying reference genes present in all nucleated cells. Repertoire TCRs were annotated as SARS-CoV-2-specific by exact matching of V gene, CDR3 amino acid sequence and J gene to a known reactive TCR set. The reference SARS-CoV-2 TCR set came from MIRA and was filtered for enrichment in COVID-19-positive ImmuneCODE repertoires, removing public or cross-reactive TCRs. Drawing on the MIRA antigens, annotated TCRs were analysed further at the level of specific ORF or position within ORF. Breadth was defined as annotated unique rearrangements over total unique productive rearrangements; depth was the summed frequency of those rearrangements. Two-sided Wilcoxon rank-sum tests were applied when comparing TCR breadth between groups. TCRdb's version of the immuneACCESS table is confined to in-frame rearrangements and falls short of the full clone set. An unresolved V gene accounts for under half of the shortfall where checked; the remainder is of unknown origin. V and J calls and clone size are as listed in that table; D and trimming were resolved from the DNA. The sample data list under 600,000 clones, and 89% of these were observed just once. The top ten hold 1.7% of the sample.

The germline V end is reduced by 3 bases and the J end by 3 bases; junction bases left unmatched: 4. The CDR3 covers 17 residues, taking in both the cysteine and the phenylalanine. This entry keeps only the CDR3 DNA: 51 bases, framed from base 1. From a lookup of the germline V gene, CDR1 and CDR2 are SGDLS and YYNGEE. The treatment or condition tag for this specimen amounts to: roughly 20 received Ad26.COV2.S at low or high dose, single or two shots; several received placebo; per-sample allocation not given. For vaccine and placebo recipients, repertoires were sequenced using samples collected on day 63 after the first injection. Between 29 July and 7 August 2020, Cohort 1b enrolled some 25 adults aged 18-55 years at one site in Boston, USA. Ad26.COV2.S was a replication-incompetent adenovirus type 26 vector that expressed a prefusion-stabilized SARS-CoV-2 spike protein derived from the original Wuhan strain.

The rearrangement joined TRBV9 to TRBJ2-6; TRBD2 lines up with 12 middle nucleotides. The input for sequencing was peripheral blood, taken in a trial of Ad26.COV2.S vaccine versus placebo. The sequence was obtained from a person aged 18-60 years who received the Ad26.COV2.S COVID-19 vaccine or a placebo. The DNA is as follows: TGTGCCAGCAGCGGGACTAGCGGGACGGATGGGGCCAACGTCCTGACTTTC. This sequence encodes CASSGTSGTDGANVLTF.